This TCR beta chain was identified during a study of shared clonotypes between healthy human individuals. Here immunoSEQ multiplex PCR was the method, and the copy in TCRdb shows in-frame clones only, minus some. Of some 1,400,000 clones listed, roughly 96% are singletons. The material sequenced was naive CD4+ T cells sorted from blood. Subset described: CD45RA+ positively selected. The source is a man aged 30-40 years in good health.

Here the CDR3 DNA reads TGTGCCAGCAGCTTAGTGTGGACTAGCGGCTACAATGAGCAGTTCTTC. Its protein is CASSLVWTSGYNEQFF. The chain uses TRBV7-2 and TRBJ2-1; TRBD2 agrees at 10 bases. V trimming: 1 base; J trimming: 3 bases; junction bases outside the gene matches: 3. The CDR3 totals 16 residues. CDR1 is SGHTA, CDR2 FQGNSA, per germline. Supplemented by reference TRBV7-2 and TRBJ2-1, the full variable domain reads GAGVSQSPSNKVTEKGKDVELRCDPISGHTALYWYRQSLGQGLEFLIYFQGNSAPDKSGLPSDRFSAERTGGSVSTLTIQRTQQEDSAVYLCASSLVWTSGYNEQFFGPGTRLTVL.